A single sample gave rise to the 20 T cell receptor beta chains below, sequenced in a study of early stage breast cancer tumors. Sequencing was performed with immunoSEQ multiplex PCR; in TCRdb, only in-frame clones are kept and a portion is missing. The profile shows about 19,000 clones, 65% to 85% of them singletons. Specimen: blood. All receptors derive from a person aged 65 to 85 with breast cancer.

V and J are TRBV2 and TRBJ2-5; 10 nucleotides line up with TRBD1. The CDR3 is 14 amino acids. After removal of 8 bases from V and 5 bases from J, the junction contained 8 bases not matched to a gene. The germline V gene has CDR1 SNHLY and CDR2 FYNNEI. The CDR3 sequence is CASRGTGASETQYF. The CDR3 coding sequence is TGTGCCAGCCGCGGGACAGGGGCATCCGAGACCCAGTACTTC. The full variable domain, with the rest looked up from reference TRBV2 and TRBJ2-5, is EPEVTQTPSHQVTQMGQEVILRCVPISNHLYFYWYRQILGQKVEFLVSFYNNEISEKSEIFDDQFSVERPDGSNFTLKIRSTKLEDSAMYFCASRGTGASETQYFGPGTRLLVL.

The V and J genes are TRBV30 and TRBJ1-1; no clear D. The CDR3 extends over 14 amino acids. Trimming removed 1 base from V and 0 bases from J, with 9 bases in between. Germline V gene lookup returns CDR1 GTSNPN and CDR2 SVGIG (reference sequence). Here the CDR3 DNA reads TGTGCCTGGAGTGCCGGCGGTATGAACACTGAAGCTTTCTTT. Protein sequence: CAWSAGGMNTEAFF.

V usage is TRBV18 and J usage is TRBJ1-1; 8 bases are shared with TRBD1. The CDR3 totals 13 residues. Germline V gene lookup returns CDR1 KGHSH and CDR2 LQKENI. V shed 6 bases, J shed 6 bases, and the junction held 6 bases outside the gene matches. This CDR3 reads CASSTQGASEAFF. The CDR3 DNA sequence: TGTGCCAGCTCTACCCAGGGGGCCTCTGAAGCTTTCTTT.

This sequence joins TRBV4-3 and TRBJ2-7; 12 positions match TRBD2. The CDR3 is 16 amino acids. With V trimmed by 0 bases and J by 7 bases, 7 bases remained unmatched. The germline V gene has CDR1 LGHNA and CDR2 YSLEER. CDR3 protein: CASSQDTSGGSMEQYF. CDR3 coding DNA: TGCGCCAGCAGCCAAGATACTAGCGGGGGGAGTATGGAGCAGTACTTC.

The chain couples TRBV18 to TRBJ2-3; D perhaps matches TRBD2 (6 bases). Germline V lookup: CDR1 KGHSH, CDR2 LQKENI. This CDR3 spans 16 amino acids. V was clipped by 1 base and J by 6 bases, with 17 bases between them. For the CDR3, the DNA is TGTGCCAGCTCACCACGGGCCAAGGTGGGAGGCGATACGCAGTATTTT. It codes for CASSPRAKVGGDTQYF.

J is TRBJ2-1 and V is TRBV5-4; TRBD2 might be the D (7 bases). The CDR3 consists of 15 residues. Germline lookup yields CDR1 SGHNT and CDR2 YYREEE (reference sequence). Trimming shortened V by 4 bases and J by 5 bases, and 16 bases separated the two germline ends. CDR3: CASSPSGGGHNEQFF. CDR3 DNA sequence: TGTGCCAGCAGCCCCTCGGGGGGCGGGCACAATGAGCAGTTCTTC.

The rearrangement links TRBV7-2 to TRBJ2-7; no clear D gene. The CDR3 contains 11 residues. The germline CDR1 and CDR2 sequences are SGHTA and FQGNSA. The V and J ends lost 6 bases and 3 bases respectively, with 6 bases between them. The CDR3, as DNA: TGTGCCAGCAGTCGCGACTACGAGCAGTACTTC. Its translation is CASSRDYEQYF.

The chain carries TRBV28 and TRBJ1-2; D is possibly TRBD1 (6 bases). Trimming shortened V by 8 bases and J by 7 bases, and 17 bases separated the two germline ends. CDR3 length: 13 residues. Germline V lookup: CDR1 MDHEN, CDR2 SYDVKM. The CDR3 loop is CASLNTGYGGYTF. CDR3 coding DNA: TGTGCCAGCCTTAATACAGGGTACGGTGGCTACACCTTC.

This clone was seen only once. The genes are TRBV5-6 and TRBJ1-2; perhaps TRBD1 as D (6 bases). Deletions cut 4 bases from V and 1 base from J, with 14 bases between. This CDR3 comprises 15 residues. Germline V gene data show CDR1 as SGHDT and CDR2 as YYEEEE. In DNA form, the CDR3 reads TGTGCCAGCAGCCCCCGGGACACCTTTAACTATGGCTACACCTTC. Protein product: CASSPRDTFNYGYTF.

J is TRBJ2-2 and V is TRBV9; 7 nucleotides align to TRBD1. Germline trimming cut 3 bases from V and 3 bases from J; bases unmatched to any gene: 2. Germline CDR1 SGDLS, CDR2 YYNGEE. The CDR3 spans 14 residues. CDR3: CASSGTGDTGELFF. The CDR3 DNA reads as TGTGCCAGCAGCGGGACAGGAGACACCGGGGAGCTGTTTTTT.

The V gene is TRBV19, the J gene TRBJ1-4; 7 bases fit TRBD1. This CDR3 is 15 amino acids long. Germline V gives CDR1 LNHDA, CDR2 SQIVND (reference sequence). V dropped 0 bases and J dropped 11; count of bases not matched to a gene: 9. The CDR3 nucleotides read TGTGCCAGTAGTATAGAAGCCAGGGGACAGCCCAAACTGTTTTTT. This codes for CASSIEARGQPKLFF.

The chain joins TRBV27 to TRBJ1-2; 8 nucleotides align to TRBD1. The CDR3 runs to 14 residues. The germline CDR1 and CDR2 sequences are MNHEY and SMNVEV (reference sequence). V trimming: 7 bases; J trimming: 5 bases; junction bases outside the gene matches: 9. The CDR3 here is CASKVPGQVYGYTF. The CDR3 coding sequence is TGTGCCAGCAAGGTTCCGGGACAGGTTTATGGCTACACCTTC.

This clone was detected only a few times. The chain is built from TRBV6-6 and TRBJ2-7; D is ambiguous. CDR3 size: 12 residues. V was clipped by 2 bases and J by 2 bases, with 4 bases between them. The V gene's germline CDR1 is MNHNY and CDR2 SVGAGI (reference sequence). Written as DNA, the CDR3 is TGTGCCAGCAGTTACCGGGCCTACGAGCAGTACTTC. Translating it yields CASSYRAYEQYF.

The gene calls are TRBV14 and TRBJ2-3; 11 bases match TRBD2. V dropped 4 bases and J dropped 6; count of bases not matched to a gene: 6. The germline gives CDR1 SGHDN, CDR2 FVKESK. The CDR3 runs 15 residues. The CDR3 coding sequence is TGTGCCAGCAGCCCGTTAAGGACTAGCGGGGATACGCAGTATTTT. It specifies CASSPLRTSGDTQYF.

The chain carries TRBV30 and TRBJ1-1; D ambiguous. CDR1 is GTSNPN and CDR2 is SVGIG in the germline V gene (reference sequence). CDR3 size: 13 residues. The V end lost 0 bases, the J end lost 4 bases, and 9 bases lay between the germline ends. The CDR3: CAWSVARSTEAFF. The CDR3 nucleotides read TGTGCCTGGAGTGTGGCTAGGAGCACTGAAGCTTTCTTT. Full variable domain (rest looked up from reference TRBV30 and TRBJ1-1): SQTIHQWPATLVQPVGSPLSLECTVEGTSNPNLYWYRQAAGRGLQLLFYSVGIGQISSEVPQNLSASRPQDRQFILSSKKLLLSDSGFYLCAWSVARSTEAFFGQGTRLTVV.

This clone occurred a few times. The chain couples TRBV7-9 to TRBJ1-6; D is uncertain. The CDR3 runs 15 residues. The germline V gene encodes CDR1 SEHNR and CDR2 FQNEAQ (reference sequence). The V end was cut by 0 bases, the J end by 5 bases, with 8 bases between. The CDR3 DNA reads TGTGCCAGCAGCTTAGCCCGACATGATAATTCACCCCTCCACTTT. Encoded protein: CASSLARHDNSPLHF. Variable domain in full (rest from reference TRBV7-9 and TRBJ1-6): DTGVSQNPRHKITKRGQNVTFRCDPISEHNRLYWYRQTLGQGPEFLTYFQNEAQLEKSRLLSDRFSAERPKGSFSTLEIQRTEQGDSAMYLCASSLARHDNSPLHFGNGTRLTVT.

The rearrangement joins TRBV14 to TRBJ2-1; 10 bases agree with TRBD1. Germline CDR1 reads SGHDN; CDR2 reads FVKESK. V lost 2 bases to trimming and J lost 6 bases; unmatched junction nucleotides: 4. The CDR3 has 15 amino acids. The CDR3 DNA reads as TGTGCCAGCAGCCAATTGACAGGGGGCCTCAATGAGCAGTTCTTC. Amino acid sequence: CASSQLTGGLNEQFF.

The chain uses TRBV4-2 and TRBJ2-7; 10 bases agree with TRBD1. The CDR3 sequence is 14 residues long. V gave up 4 bases and J gave up 5 bases; unmatched junction bases: 5. Germline CDR1 and CDR2: LGHNA and YNFKEQ. The CDR3 sequence is CASSPTGGRDEQYF. The CDR3 DNA follows: TGTGCCAGCAGCCCGACAGGGGGCAGGGACGAGCAGTACTTC.

This clone has only a few counts. The chain uses TRBV9 and TRBJ1-1; D is ambiguous. The CDR3 loop spans 13 amino acids. V dropped 4 bases and J dropped 0 bases, with 7 bases sitting between them. Germline lookup yields CDR1 SGDLS and CDR2 YYNGEE. The CDR3 DNA follows: TGTGCCAGCAGCCGGGAAATGAACACTGAAGCTTTCTTT. Translating it yields CASSREMNTEAFF. The full variable domain, with the rest looked up from reference TRBV9 and TRBJ1-1, is DSGVTQTPKHLITATGQRVTLRCSPRSGDLSVYWYQQSLDQGLQFLIQYYNGEERAKGNILERFSAQQFPDLHSELNLSSLELGDSALYFCASSREMNTEAFFGQGTRLTVV.

The V call is TRBV4-3, the J call TRBJ2-5, with 15 bases fitting TRBD2. Germline CDR1 LGHNA, CDR2 YSLEER. The CDR3 is 17 residues long. Trimming at V came to 5 bases and at J to 2 bases, leaving 6 bases not matched to a gene. The CDR3 loop reads CASSAGLAGGKQETQYF. The CDR3 region has the DNA TGCGCCAGCAGCGCGGGACTAGCGGGGGGAAAACAAGAGACCCAGTACTTC.